Below are 17 T cell receptor beta chains sequenced from a single sample in a study of OX40 agonist ivuxolimab in advanced cancers. Using immunoSEQ multiplex PCR, the repertoire was profiled, and TCRdb retains in-frame clones only, with some absent. In the table there are 57,000 or so clones, about 93% of which are singletons. Sequences were derived from CD4+ or CD8+ T cells sorted from blood, sampled in a trial of the OX40 agonist ivuxolimab. The receptors were gathered from an adult with an advanced solid tumor such as melanoma, head and neck, liver or kidney cancer.

The V call is TRBV27, the J call TRBJ2-2, with TRBD1 identical over 7 bases. Trimming at V came to 4 bases and at J to 3 bases, leaving 17 bases not matched to a gene. CDR3 length equals 19 residues. Germline loops: CDR1 MNHEY, CDR2 SMNVEV (reference sequence). CDR3 residues: CASSYQTTGYGSDTGELFF. The DNA for the CDR3 is TGTGCCAGCAGTTACCAAACGACAGGGTACGGGTCGGACACCGGGGAGCTGTTTTTT.

The chain couples TRBV5-1 to TRBJ2-3; the D gene is possibly TRBD1 (6 bases). The CDR3 is made up of 15 amino acids. The germline CDR1 and CDR2 sequences are SGHRS and YFSETQ. V was trimmed by 4 bases and J by 0 bases, leaving 12 bases between them. CDR3 region: CASSLGAGSTDTQYF. The CDR3 DNA is TGCGCCAGCAGCCTGGGGGCAGGGAGCACAGATACGCAGTATTTT.

The chain links TRBV2 to TRBJ2-5; D gene uncertain. The CDR3 runs 13 residues. The V gene lost 1 base and the J gene lost 4 bases, with 7 bases spanning the gap. Germline CDR1 SNHLY, CDR2 FYNNEI. The DNA of the CDR3 is TGTGCCAGCAGTGAAGGGTGGGGAGAGACCCAGTACTTC. Its translation is CASSEGWGETQYF. Filled out from reference TRBV2 and TRBJ2-5, the complete variable domain reads EPEVTQTPSHQVTQMGQEVILRCVPISNHLYFYWYRQILGQKVEFLVSFYNNEISEKSEIFDDQFSVERPDGSNFTLKIRSTKLEDSAMYFCASSEGWGETQYFGPGTRLLVL.

The V call is TRBV7-8, the J call TRBJ2-1; 10 bases are a match to TRBD2. V shed 1 base, J shed 10 bases, and the junction held 10 bases outside the gene matches. CDR1 and CDR2 (germline): SGHVS, FQNEAQ. This CDR3 comprises 16 residues. The CDR3 region is CASSLGSSGSRREQFF. The CDR3 DNA sequence: TGTGCCAGCAGCTTAGGTTCTAGCGGGAGCAGAAGGGAGCAGTTCTTC.

V gene TRBV28 combines with J gene TRBJ2-7; 8 bases line up with TRBD2. The trim removed 6 bases at V and 2 bases at J, leaving 9 bases unmatched. Germline V gives CDR1 MDHEN, CDR2 SYDVKM. CDR3 length equals 15 residues. The CDR3: CASRTTSGDTYEQYF. In DNA form, the CDR3 reads TGTGCCAGCAGGACCACTAGCGGCGATACCTACGAGCAGTACTTC.

CDR3 coding DNA: TGTGCCAGCAGCGTAGAAGGGGGAAACAATGAGCAGTTCTTC. This translates into CASSVEGGNNEQFF. This chain uses TRBV9 with TRBJ2-1; D might be TRBD1 (6 bases). This CDR3 contains 14 residues. From germline, CDR1 is SGDLS and CDR2 YYNGEE. V lost 0 bases and J lost 5, with 9 bases in between.

DNA for the CDR3: TGTGCCAGCAGCAAAGCCTACGAGCAGTACTTC. Its protein is CASSKAYEQYF. V gene TRBV21-1 combines with J gene TRBJ2-7. TRBV21-1 is given as a pseudogene. The CDR3 is 11 residues long.

The genes are TRBV19 and TRBJ1-2; D remains ambiguous. Trimming stripped 8 bases from V and 1 base from J, with 14 bases between. CDR1 and CDR2 from the germline V gene are LNHDA and SQIVND (reference sequence). This CDR3 spans 14 amino acids. The CDR3 region is CASASSEYNYGYTF. The CDR3 DNA follows: TGTGCCAGTGCAAGCTCCGAATATAACTATGGCTACACCTTC.

The chain has TRBV7-9 and TRBJ2-7; possible D gene TRBD2, 5 bases. The V gene lost 5 bases and the J gene lost 2 bases, with 10 bases spanning the gap. Germline V gives CDR1 SEHNR, CDR2 FQNEAQ (reference sequence). The CDR3 extends over 13 amino acids. The CDR3 spells CASSPRAAYEQYF. DNA of the CDR3: TGTGCCAGCAGCCCGCGGGCCGCCTACGAGCAGTACTTC. The whole variable domain, filled in from reference TRBV7-9 and TRBJ2-7, reads DTGVSQNPRHKITKRGQNVTFRCDPISEHNRLYWYRQTLGQGPEFLTYFQNEAQLEKSRLLSDRFSAERPKGSFSTLEIQRTEQGDSAMYLCASSPRAAYEQYFGPGTRLTVT.

The CDR3 nucleotides read TGTGCCAGCATGTCTGGGCAGGGCCCCTACGAGCAGTACTTC. It codes for CASMSGQGPYEQYF. The chain links TRBV28 to TRBJ2-7, with TRBD1 as a possible D gene (5 bases). Between the trimmed V and J ends, which lost 7 bases and 2 bases, there was a span of 15 bases. The length of the CDR3 is 14 residues. CDR1 and CDR2 (germline): MDHEN, SYDVKM.

The chain combines TRBV6-1 with TRBJ2-1, with D possibly matching TRBD1 (5 bases). Germline CDR1 and CDR2: MNHNS and SASEGT. V was cut by 1 base and J by 1 base, with 8 bases left in between. This CDR3 is built from 15 residues. The chain's CDR3 is CASSEVGASYNEQFF. The CDR3 nucleotides are TGTGCCAGCAGTGAAGTAGGGGCGTCCTACAATGAGCAGTTCTTC.

The J gene is TRBJ2-1, the V gene TRBV29-1; 10 nucleotides agree with TRBD2. The germline gives CDR1 SQVTM, CDR2 ANQGSEA. V lost 5 bases, J lost 5 bases, and 6 bases stayed unmatched. CDR3 length equals 14 residues. Here the CDR3 DNA reads TGCAGCGTTCTGGGGACTAGCGCCAACAATGAGCAGTTCTTC. Amino acid sequence: CSVLGTSANNEQFF.

The gene calls are TRBV11-2 and TRBJ2-1, with no clear D. Germline V gene lookup returns CDR1 SGHAT and CDR2 FQNNGV. V shed 2 bases and J shed 4 bases, with 3 bases lying between them. The CDR3 has 12 residues. The CDR3 DNA follows: TGTGCCAGCAGCTTATCATACAATGAGCAGTTCTTC. This encodes CASSLSYNEQFF.

The chain couples TRBV4-2 to TRBJ2-3; D is uncertain. This CDR3 contains 14 residues. Germline CDR1 and CDR2: LGHNA and YNFKEQ. Between the trimmed V and J ends, which lost 3 bases and 2 bases, there was a span of 9 bases. CDR3 DNA: TGTGCCAGCAGCCACGCGCCCCCCACAGATACGCAGTATTTT. It encodes CASSHAPPTDTQYF.

The chain recombines TRBV30 with TRBJ2-3; no reliable D call. The V end lost 2 bases, the J end lost 0 bases, and 6 bases lay between the germline ends. CDR1 and CDR2 (germline): GTSNPN, SVGIG (reference sequence). The CDR3 runs to 13 residues. Here the CDR3 DNA reads TGTGCCTGGAGTAGCCCGAGCACAGATACGCAGTATTTT. Amino acids: CAWSSPSTDTQYF. Combining the CDR3 with reference TRBV30 and TRBJ2-3 gives the whole variable domain SQTIHQWPATLVQPVGSPLSLECTVEGTSNPNLYWYRQAAGRGLQLLFYSVGIGQISSEVPQNLSASRPQDRQFILSSKKLLLSDSGFYLCAWSSPSTDTQYFGPGTRLTVL.

The CDR3 loop is CSVVPGLAGTDTQYF. For the CDR3, the DNA is TGCAGCGTTGTCCCGGGACTAGCCGGCACAGATACGCAGTATTTT. The gene calls are TRBV29-1 and TRBJ2-3; TRBD2 agrees at 9 bases. Trimming cost V 4 bases and J 1 base; bases outside gene matches: 6. The CDR3 runs to 15 residues. Germline CDR1 SQVTM, CDR2 ANQGSEA.

This chain links TRBV6-5 with TRBJ2-7; 12 nucleotides match TRBD2. V was clipped by 7 bases and J by 7 bases; unmatched bases: 8. CDR3 length: 14 residues. Germline V lookup: CDR1 MNHEY, CDR2 SVGAGI. The CDR3 region has the DNA TGTGCCAGCATTAAGACTAGCGGGAGTCATGAGCAGTACTTC. As protein: CASIKTSGSHEQYF.